This passage covers 13 T cell receptor beta chains from one sample sequenced in a study of blood T cell repertoires in COVID-19. The assay was immunoSEQ multiplex PCR, and TCRdb's table has in-frame clones only and misses some. This sample has under 150,000 clones, with roughly 80% found just once. The sequenced material came from peripheral blood. The source of these receptors is a human donor in a cohort sampled during active COVID-19.

The chain uses TRBV11-2 and TRBJ2-7, with TRBD2 matching over 15 bases. The CDR3 is made up of 16 amino acids. Germline CDR1 is SGHAT and CDR2 is FQNNGV. The V segment lost 6 bases and the J segment 3 bases; nucleotides outside the gene matches: 6. The CDR3 here is CASSRPGLAGGYEQYF. As DNA, the CDR3 is TGTGCCAGCAGTCGCCCGGGACTAGCGGGGGGCTACGAGCAGTACTTC.

J is TRBJ2-2 and V is TRBV6-2 or TRBV6-3, with D perhaps matching TRBD2 (6 bases). The CDR3 runs 15 residues. The V gene's germline CDR1 is MNHEY and CDR2 SVGEGT. The V gene lost 6 bases and the J gene lost 5 bases, with 16 bases spanning the gap. CDR3 sequence reads: CASSLDYTPTGELFF. The CDR3 region has the DNA TGTGCCAGCAGCCTGGACTATACCCCTACCGGGGAGCTGTTTTTT.

The J gene is TRBJ1-6, the V gene TRBV19; D might be TRBD1 (6 bases). This CDR3 spans 12 amino acids. The germline CDR1 and CDR2 sequences are LNHDA and SQIVND (reference sequence). V was cut by 7 bases and J by 9 bases, with 10 bases left in between. CDR3 amino acids: CASTTGLSPLHF. Here the CDR3 DNA reads TGTGCCAGTACCACAGGGCTTTCACCCCTCCACTTT.

This clone has only one observation. This chain uses TRBV11-2 with TRBJ2-1; 9 bases agree with TRBD1. The ends lost 4 bases at V and 0 bases at J; junction bases unmatched: 10. This CDR3 comprises 18 residues. CDR1 and CDR2 from the germline V gene are SGHAT and FQNNGV. The CDR3 region has the DNA TGTGCCAGCAGCTCTGGACAGGGGACTTCTAACTCCTACAATGAGCAGTTCTTC. Translation gives CASSSGQGTSNSYNEQFF.

The chain recombines TRBV6-5 with TRBJ1-2, with 7 bases fitting TRBD1. CDR3 length equals 11 residues. The V and J ends lost 4 bases and 10 bases, in that order; junction bases with no gene match: 3. Germline CDR1 and CDR2: MNHEY and SVGAGI. The CDR3 is CASSSQGDYTF. The CDR3 DNA reads TGTGCCAGCAGTTCGCAGGGGGACTACACCTTC.

The chain has TRBV6-6 and TRBJ1-2, with TRBD1 matching 7 bases. V lost 5 bases to trimming and J lost 4 bases; unmatched junction nucleotides: 16. The germline gives CDR1 MNHNY, CDR2 SVGAGI (reference sequence). The CDR3 runs to 17 residues. CDR3 loop: CASSPYGGQNPFYGYTF. CDR3 sequence (DNA): TGTGCCAGCAGTCCCTATGGGGGACAGAACCCCTTCTATGGCTACACCTTC.

With respect to this clone: Distinct nucleotide sequences in the sample also encode this CDR3. This rearrangement joins TRBV30 to TRBJ1-5, with TRBD1 as a possible D gene (6 bases). V lost 1 base and J 1 base, leaving 8 bases between the germline ends. The CDR3 has 14 residues. Germline V gene data show CDR1 as GTSNPN and CDR2 as SVGIG (reference sequence). DNA of the CDR3: TGTGCCTGGAGTGGGACAGCGAGCAATCAGCCCCAGCATTTT. This gives the protein CAWSGTASNQPQHF.

The rearrangement joins TRBV4-2 to TRBJ2-1, with 13 bases identical to TRBD2. From germline, CDR1 is LGHNA and CDR2 YNFKEQ. The V segment lost 0 bases and the J segment 8 bases; nucleotides outside the gene matches: 16. The length of the CDR3 is 20 residues. CDR3 in DNA: TGTGCCAGCAGCCAAGAAAAGATGTGGGAGACTAGCGGGGGGTCTTATGAGCAGTTCTTC. It translates to CASSQEKMWETSGGSYEQFF.

This chain joins TRBV7-2 and TRBJ2-5, with 11 bases fitting TRBD2. J lost 1 base, V lost 5 bases, and 6 bases had no gene match. There are 16 residues in the CDR3. Germline lookup yields CDR1 SGHTA and CDR2 FQGNSA. Here the CDR3 reads CASSPRLAGPQETQYF. The DNA of the CDR3 is TGTGCCAGCAGCCCCAGACTAGCGGGGCCCCAAGAGACCCAGTACTTC.

This chain joins TRBV7-2 and TRBJ2-7, with TRBD1 identical over 9 bases. This CDR3 has 15 amino acids. Germline V gene lookup returns CDR1 SGHTA and CDR2 FQGNSA. The V and J ends lost 7 bases and 4 bases, in that order; junction bases with no gene match: 11. The CDR3 spells CASTRGRTGAYEQYF. CDR3 sequence (DNA): TGTGCCAGCACTAGAGGTCGGACAGGGGCTTACGAGCAGTACTTC. The full variable domain, its missing parts supplied by reference TRBV7-2 and TRBJ2-7, is GAGVSQSPSNKVTEKGKDVELRCDPISGHTALYWYRQSLGQGLEFLIYFQGNSAPDKSGLPSDRFSAERTGGSVSTLTIQRTQQEDSAVYLCASTRGRTGAYEQYFGPGTRLTVT.

The chain couples TRBV2 to TRBJ1-3; 8 bases line up with TRBD1. There are 16 residues in the CDR3. CDR1 is SNHLY, CDR2 FYNNEI, per germline. V was clipped by 4 bases and J by 0 bases; unmatched bases: 5. CDR3 sequence reads: CASSVTGANSGNTIYF. The CDR3 nucleotides are TGTGCCAGCAGTGTGACAGGGGCCAACTCTGGAAACACCATATATTTT.

The V gene is TRBV19, the J gene TRBJ2-2, with TRBD1 identical over 8 bases. CDR3 length: 17 residues. V dropped 5 bases and J dropped 6; count of bases not matched to a gene: 14. Germline V gene lookup returns CDR1 LNHDA and CDR2 SQIVND (reference sequence). CDR3: CASSSTRTGRASGELFF. The CDR3 nucleotides read TGTGCCAGTAGTTCTACTAGGACAGGGCGAGCATCCGGGGAGCTGTTTTTT.

This clone has a single count. The chain uses TRBV6-5 and TRBJ2-7; maybe TRBD1 (6 bases). The V end was cut by 6 bases, the J end by 2 bases, with 14 bases between. This CDR3 is 14 amino acids long. The germline V gene encodes CDR1 MNHEY and CDR2 SVGAGI. In nucleotides, the CDR3 is TGTGCCAGCAGGGGACACTTCCTCCCCTACGAGCAGTACTTC. It is translated as CASRGHFLPYEQYF.